This is a list of T cell receptor beta chains from one sample in a study. TCRdb fed the reads into MiXCR, producing one record per CDR3 protein. Among a few thousand distinct CDR3 sequences, 9% to 10% were seen once, and the ten largest hold under 40%. Source material: CD4+ T cells from peripheral blood. The receptor set was obtained from a human donor with rheumatoid arthritis. Each CDR3 is given with its conserved first and last residue. The D gene is left open where the match is weak. Clone size is shown for a subset of rows, as once, few, many or a class of expanded clone.

cdr3_nt,cdr3_aa,j_call,clone_size,v_call,d_call
TGTGCTGCCAGTGGGGAGGCTGAGCAGTACTTC,CAASGEAEQYF,TRBJ2-7,medium-sized,TRBV28,-
TGTGCCAGCAGGACACAGGCCTCTGGGGCCAACGTCCTGACTTTC,CASRTQASGANVLTF,TRBJ2-6,medium-sized,TRBV6-5,-
TGTGCCAGCAGCCTCACAGCGGGAGGGGACGATACGCAGTATTTT,CASSLTAGGDDTQYF,TRBJ2-3,many,TRBV7-2,TRBD2
TGTGCCAGCAGCCTCGGGTGGTCTGAAGCTTTCTTT,CASSLGWSEAFF,TRBJ1-1,medium-sized,TRBV11-2,-
TGTGCCAGCAGCTTATCTAGCGGAGGGTACAATGAGCAGTTCTTC,CASSLSSGGYNEQFF,TRBJ2-1,medium-sized,TRBV7-2,TRBD2
TGTGCCAGCAGCTTAGGTAGGGGTAACGAGCAGTACTTC,CASSLGRGNEQYF,TRBJ2-7,many,TRBV7-9,-
TGTGCCTGGAGTGTAACAGGGTGGAGGGAGACCCAGTACTTC,CAWSVTGWRETQYF,TRBJ2-5,-,TRBV30,-
TGTGCCAGTTCCGGGACAGGACCCACAGATACGCAGTATTTT,CASSGTGPTDTQYF,TRBJ2-3,many,TRBV19,TRBD1
TGTGCCAGCAGTTTAGGACAGCCCTACGAGCAGTACTTC,CASSLGQPYEQYF,TRBJ2-7,-,TRBV28,-
TGCAGCGTAGAGGAGAGCTCCTACGAGCAGTACTTC,CSVEESSYEQYF,TRBJ2-7,-,TRBV29-1,-
TGTGCCAGCAGCCAACAGGGGCAGGGTAACTATGGCTACACCTTC,CASSQQGQGNYGYTF,TRBJ1-2,many,TRBV3-1,-
TGCAGCGTTTCCTTCGACAGCCTCATCTACGAGCAGTACTTC,CSVSFDSLIYEQYF,TRBJ2-7,few,TRBV29-1,-
TGCAGCGTTGTCTGGGGGAGTCGCGGCTACACCTTC,CSVVWGSRGYTF,TRBJ1-2,few,TRBV29-1,-
TGCAGTCCTTCGACAGGAAGCTCCTACAATGAGCAGTTCTTC,CSPSTGSSYNEQFF,TRBJ2-1,many,TRBV20-1,-
TGTGCCAGCAGTGAAAGGTCGGGCGCAGCATTAGCCAAAAACATTCAGTACTTC,CASSERSGAALAKNIQYF,TRBJ2-4,large,TRBV6-1,-
TGTGCCAGCAGCCTTGGACGGACGAATCAGCCCCAGCATTTT,CASSLGRTNQPQHF,TRBJ1-5,medium-sized,TRBV3-1,-
TGCAGCTCCCGACAGGGTGGCACCGGGGAGCTGTTTTTT,CSSRQGGTGELFF,TRBJ2-2,medium-sized,TRBV29-1,TRBD1
TGCAGTGCTACCCCAAGACTAGCCACCGGGGAGCTGTTTTTT,CSATPRLATGELFF,TRBJ2-2,medium-sized,TRBV20-1,TRBD2
TGTGCCAGCAGTCCGGACTCCACGGGGGCCGAGCAGTACTTC,CASSPDSTGAEQYF,TRBJ2-7,medium-sized,TRBV6-5,-
TGTGCCAGCAGGTCCGGGCAGGGAAATTCACCCCTCCACTTT,CASRSGQGNSPLHF,TRBJ1-6,medium-sized,TRBV5-8,-
TGCAGTGCTAGAGGCATCAATTACGATCAGCCCCAGCATTTT,CSARGINYDQPQHF,TRBJ1-5,many,TRBV20-1,-
TGTGCCAGCAGCCCTGGACTCATCTCCTACGAGCAGTACTTC,CASSPGLISYEQYF,TRBJ2-7,many,TRBV7-2,-
TGTGCCAGCAGCTTGAGGGGGAGCTACAATGAGCAGTTCTTC,CASSLRGSYNEQFF,TRBJ2-1,many,TRBV7-3,-
TGTGCCAGCAGCTCCTTAGCGGGAATCACCGGGGAGCTGTTTTTT,CASSSLAGITGELFF,TRBJ2-2,medium-sized,TRBV7-2,TRBD2
TGCAGCGCCGTGGGGGTCGGGAACACTGAAGCTTTCTTT,CSAVGVGNTEAFF,TRBJ1-1,medium-sized,TRBV29-1,-
TGTGCCTGGAGTCGGGGACGTTGGGAAGCTTTCTTT,CAWSRGRWEAFF,TRBJ1-1,medium-sized,TRBV30,-
TGTGCCAGCTCACCCGACACGAGGGTTGGCTACACCTTC,CASSPDTRVGYTF,TRBJ1-2,many,TRBV18,-
TGTGCCAGCAGCCCCGGGGAGGGATCCTCCTACGAGCAGTACTTC,CASSPGEGSSYEQYF,TRBJ2-7,medium-sized,TRBV3-1,TRBD2
TGTGCCAGCAGCAACCGCGCGGCGGGAGGCACAGATACGCAGTATTTT,CASSNRAAGGTDTQYF,TRBJ2-3,medium-sized,TRBV7-8,TRBD2
TGTGCCAGCAGCCAAGTGGGACTAGCGTTGGATGAGCAGTTCTTC,CASSQVGLALDEQFF,TRBJ2-1,medium-sized,TRBV7-3,TRBD2
TGTGCCAGCAGCCCAGCCGGGACTAGCTGCGGGACCCAGTACTTC,CASSPAGTSCGTQYF,TRBJ2-5,few,TRBV12-3/TRBV12-4,TRBD2
TGTGCCAGCAGCCAAGACAGGATCTCCTACGAGCAGTACTTC,CASSQDRISYEQYF,TRBJ2-7,medium-sized,TRBV11-2,-
TGTGCCAGCAGCTCCCGACTAGCGGGAATGGTCGGGGAGCTGTTTTTT,CASSSRLAGMVGELFF,TRBJ2-2,medium-sized,TRBV9,TRBD2
TGTGCCAGCAGCTCCGGACGGGGTGGTTATGGCTACACCTTC,CASSSGRGGYGYTF,TRBJ1-2,medium-sized,TRBV7-2,-
TGTGCCAGCAGTGGATTGACAGGGTACCAAGAGACCCAGTACTTC,CASSGLTGYQETQYF,TRBJ2-5,-,TRBV28,TRBD1
TGTGCCAGCAGTGAGACAGAAAGATTCAATCAGCCCCAGCATTTT,CASSETERFNQPQHF,TRBJ1-5,many,TRBV2,-
TGTGCCAGCAGCCTAGGACTAGCGGGAGGCGGGTACAATGAGCAGTTCTTC,CASSLGLAGGGYNEQFF,TRBJ2-1,few,TRBV7-8,TRBD2
TGTGCCAGCACCACCGACGGGACGGCCTATGGCTACACCTTC,CASTTDGTAYGYTF,TRBJ1-2,few,TRBV2,-
TGTGCCAGCAGTTACAGGGGTCGGAGTGAAAAACTGTTTTTT,CASSYRGRSEKLFF,TRBJ1-4,few,TRBV6-5,-
TGTGCCAGCAGTTTTGGGGGACAGGGGGCCCAAAACATTCAGTACTTC,CASSFGGQGAQNIQYF,TRBJ2-4,many,TRBV12-3/TRBV12-4,TRBD1
TGTGCCAGCAGTTTAGTGACCGGGGGCTTTGGGAATGAGCAGTTCTTC,CASSLVTGGFGNEQFF,TRBJ2-1,medium-sized,TRBV12-3/TRBV12-4,-